The 13 T cell receptor beta chains listed next were all sequenced from one sample in a study of T cells in Graves' hyperthyroidism and ophthalmopathy. Researchers took RNA transcripts and amplified the TCR beta CDR3 regions from them. The TCR CDR3 was amplified in a first-round RT-PCR using the HTBI primer set. From the multiplex PCR reads, TCRdb called clonotypes with MiXCR, one entry per CDR3 protein. The sample holds hundreds of thousands of distinct CDR3 sequences, approximately 15% seen once. The sequenced material came from blood. The source is a woman aged 18-30 years with Graves' hyperthyroidism.

A word on this clonotype: An end of the junction does not agree with germline; a read error may underlie this. The chain couples TRBV19 to TRBJ2-4; D is uncertain. The CDR3 is 14 amino acids. Germline CDR1 is LNHDA and CDR2 is SQIVND (reference sequence). The CDR3 DNA reads as TGTGCCTGTAGTGATTCGAGTGCCAAAAACATTCAGTACTTC. It encodes CACSDSSAKNIQYF. The entire variable domain, with the rest obtained from reference TRBV19 and TRBJ2-4, is as follows: DGGITQSPKYLFRKEGQNVTLSCEQNLNHDAMYWYRQDPGQGLRLIYYSQIVNDFQKGDIAEGYSVSREKKESFPLTVTSAQKNPTAFYLCACSDSSAKNIQYFGAGTRLSVL.

This clonotype was seen many times. CDR3 bases: TGCGCCAGCAGCCAGTGGACTAGCGGGGGCTCGGCCCAAGAGACCCAGTACTTC. Translation: CASSQWTSGGSAQETQYF. The genes are TRBV4-1 and TRBJ2-5; 13 nucleotides line up with TRBD2. The J segment lost 1 base and the V segment lost 3 bases, leaving 8 bases of the junction unmatched. This CDR3 is 18 amino acids long. CDR1 is MGHRA and CDR2 is YSYEKL in the germline V gene.

The chain joins TRBV7-9 to TRBJ1-5; TRBD1 matches 9 bases. The CDR3 totals 17 residues. Germline CDR1 reads SEHNR; CDR2 reads FQNEAQ (reference sequence). The ends lost 1 base at V and 0 bases at J; junction bases unmatched: 4. The CDR3, as DNA: TGTGCCAGCAGCTTAGGGACAGGGGATTATAGCAATCAGCCCCAGCATTTT. This sequence encodes CASSLGTGDYSNQPQHF.

Ten or more counts support this clonotype. The chain is built from TRBV3-1 and TRBJ2-1, with D tentatively TRBD1 or TRBD2 (5 bases each). The CDR3 length is 17 residues. Trimming removed 0 bases from V and 3 bases from J, with 15 bases in between. Germline V CDR1 and CDR2: LGHDT, YNNKEL (reference sequence). The CDR3 nucleotides are TGTGCCAGCAGCCAAGATCGGGCCGGGGCCATCTACAATGAGCAGTTCTTC. This encodes CASSQDRAGAIYNEQFF.

This clonotype appeared many times. V gene TRBV7-2 combines with J gene TRBJ1-4; the D is unclear. There are 14 residues in the CDR3. Germline assignment: CDR1 SGHTA and CDR2 FQGNSA. Between the trimmed V and J ends, which lost 1 base and 5 bases, there was a span of 8 bases. The CDR3 sequence is CASSLGPWNEKLFF. The CDR3, as DNA: TGTGCCAGCAGCTTAGGTCCATGGAATGAAAAACTGTTTTTT.

This clonotype was counted ten times or more. CDR3 nucleotide sequence: TGTGCCAGCAGTGAAATCGGGACAGGGGGCGATGGCTACACCTTC. Its translation is CASSEIGTGGDGYTF. The rearrangement uses TRBV6-1 and TRBJ1-2; 12 nucleotides align to TRBD1. Trimming at V came to 2 bases and at J to 6 bases, leaving 4 bases not matched to a gene. The CDR3 is 15 residues long. CDR1 MNHNS and CDR2 SASEGT come from the germline V gene.

This rearrangement joins TRBV5-1 to TRBJ2-3; D might be TRBD1 (7 bases). The CDR3 is made up of 15 amino acids. The V and J ends lost 7 bases and 1 base respectively, with 16 bases between them. The germline V gene encodes CDR1 SGHRS and CDR2 YFSETQ. CDR3 sequence: CASGRGAGGTDTQYF. The CDR3 region has the DNA TGCGCCAGCGGCAGGGGGGCAGGCGGCACAGATACGCAGTATTTT.

This clonotype was seen repeatedly, ten times or more. This chain links TRBV2 with TRBJ2-5; D gene unclear. The CDR3 contains 10 residues. The germline gives CDR1 SNHLY, CDR2 FYNNEI. Trimming took 6 bases from V and 5 from J, leaving 4 bases between them. The CDR3 DNA reads TGTGCCAGCAGGTGGGAGACCCAGTACTTC. Translation: CASRWETQYF.

This clonotype came up many times. The chain recombines TRBV2 with TRBJ2-1, with D maybe TRBD2 (6 bases). Germline assignment: CDR1 SNHLY and CDR2 FYNNEI. CDR3 length equals 15 residues. Trimming took 6 bases from V and 1 from J, leaving 13 bases between them. The CDR3 nucleotides read TGTGCCAGCAGACGTGTTCGGGAGTCCTACAATGAGCAGTTCTTC. It encodes CASRRVRESYNEQFF.

There are a few counts of this clonotype. Here the CDR3 omits its conserved ending phenylalanine or tryptophan, so a read error is the likely source. V and J are TRBV6-1 and TRBJ1-5; D is possibly TRBD1 (6 bases). V lost 6 bases to trimming and J lost 6 bases, with 15 bases between them. The germline CDR1 and CDR2 sequences are MNHNS and SASEGT. The CDR3 is 14 amino acids. CDR3 sequence (DNA): TGTGCCAGCAGCCTCCTTCAGGGGTCTCAGCCCCAGCATCTT. As protein: CASSLLQGSQPQHL.

This clonotype has a count of ten or more. V is TRBV20-1 and J is TRBJ2-5; D is unclear. V dropped 0 bases and J dropped 1 base, with 9 bases sitting between them. CDR1 and CDR2 from the germline V gene are DFQATT and SNEGSKA (reference sequence). This CDR3 has 14 residues. This CDR3 is CSARDSRSQETQYF. The CDR3 DNA sequence: TGCAGTGCTAGAGATTCCCGGTCCCAAGAGACCCAGTACTTC.

This clonotype has only a few counts. The V call is TRBV2, the J call TRBJ2-6; D remains unclear. The CDR3 consists of 17 residues. Deletions cut 3 bases from V and 1 base from J, with 13 bases between. The germline V gene has CDR1 SNHLY and CDR2 FYNNEI. The CDR3 reads CASSELQVNSGANVLTF. CDR3 coding DNA: TGTGCCAGCAGTGAGCTGCAGGTTAATTCTGGGGCCAACGTCCTGACTTTC. Full variable domain (remainder filled in from reference TRBV2 and TRBJ2-6): EPEVTQTPSHQVTQMGQEVILRCVPISNHLYFYWYRQILGQKVEFLVSFYNNEISEKSEIFDDQFSVERPDGSNFTLKIRSTKLEDSAMYFCASSELQVNSGANVLTFGAGSRLTVL.

This chain links TRBV9 with TRBJ2-1; the D gene is possibly TRBD2 (5 bases). The V gene's germline CDR1 is SGDLS and CDR2 YYNGEE. This CDR3 spans 15 amino acids. The V gene lost 0 bases and the J gene lost 6 bases, with 13 bases spanning the gap. CDR3 sequence (DNA): TGTGCCAGCAGCGTAGGTCCCGGGGTTCTCAATGAGCAGTTCTTC. Protein sequence: CASSVGPGVLNEQFF.